This T cell receptor (beta chain) is drawn from a study of stem cell transplantation in POMP-related autoinflammatory disease. Notes on the study in general: Unique TRB V-J gene pairings were limited in number in patients with PRAID. PRAID patients trended toward lower TRB diversity and higher clonality in all analyzed T-cell subsets.

The table came from immunoSEQ multiplex PCR; TCRdb's copy has only in-frame clones and leaves some out. The table has 25,000 to 30,000 clones, around 83% seen once. The CDR3 is made up of 14 amino acids. Germline V gives CDR1 SQVTM, CDR2 ANQGSEA. J lost 3 bases, V lost 8 bases, and 10 bases had no gene match. With respect to this clone: Antigen unknown.

The chain recombines TRBV29-1 with TRBJ2-7, with 10 bases identical to TRBD1. The sequencing used CD4+ T cells from PBMCs, collected before stem cell transplantation. This clonotype originated in a human donor with POMP-related autoinflammation and immune dysregulation (PRAID). The DNA for the CDR3 is TGCAGCATTTTAGTAGGGACAGGGGTCTACGAGCAGTACTTC. It encodes CSILVGTGVYEQYF.